Listed here is a single T cell receptor (beta chain). Its antigen remains unidentified. Base-call qualities are not available, and no considerably larger clone is one nucleotide away. These data originate in a study of blood T cell repertoires in COVID-19 (dated by TCRdb to 2018 to 2021). Broadly, across the study: Samples covering the acute and convalescent phases of COVID-19 were provided by collaborators in the United States, Italy and Spain. The material from the prospective study consisted of cDNA or gDNA derived from T cells, B-cell-depleted T cells, or PBMCs. Subjects who had been exposed to COVID-19, were actively infected with it, or had recovered from it provided the deeply sampled blood TCRbeta repertoires that made up the dataset. The repertoires were released in a freely available public database meant as a resource for research on the immune response to SARS-CoV-2. Samples came from the ongoing ImmuneRACE study (first 160 participants) plus 1,254 subjects from 6 global collaborators. A de-identified subject ID, COVID-19 status, age in years and sex were almost always included in the sample metadata. Where available, HLA class I and class II types were taken from metadata supplied by the sample provider and were not determined by assay-based typing.

CDR3 length: 15 amino acids, cysteine to phenylalanine. The kept DNA is CDR3 alone, 45 bases in frame from the first base. For CDR1 and CDR2, the germline V gene (reference sequence) lists SEHNR and FQNEAQ. V and J are trimmed by 4 bases and 2 bases, and the gene matches miss 5 bases of the junction. Paper-wide results and their limitations: The quantity of clinical and demographic metadata differed by source and by participant and was supplied without curation.

TCRbeta CDR3 regions were amplified from genomic DNA using the immunoSEQ Assay, a bias-controlled multiplex PCR. Processing in the source paper ran as follows. Within the assay, amplification of reference gene primers was used to estimate how many nucleated cells each sample contained. To quantify the absolute abundance of each unique TCRbeta CDR3 rearrangement, sequence reads were collapsed and filtered. For each sample, productive Simpson clonality was calculated as the square root of Simpson's diversity index over productive rearrangements. Drawn from immuneACCESS, this table holds only the in-frame rearrangements with V and J called that TCRdb kept. Clones are partly lost; checked studies trace under half to an unresolved V gene and leave the rest unexplained. Clone size and V and J calls were adopted from that table, with D and trimming inferred from the DNA. Counted in this sample were around 100,000 clones; roughly 92% of them appeared once. Approximately 2% of the sample lies in the top ten.

One collaborating source in Seattle enrolled patients during active infection and followed them longitudinally through the course of disease. Collaborating institutions collected whole blood in K2EDTA tubes following their own protocols. For TCRbeta analysis, collaborators shipped samples as frozen whole blood, isolated PBMCs, or DNA extracted from either of those sample types. This sequence originates from a woman in her fifties or sixties with COVID-19, enrolled during active disease. The sample was peripheral blood. The chain is made from TRBV7-9 and TRBJ2-1, and 7 bases in between align with TRBD2. The DNA sequence is as follows: TGTGCCAGCAGCTCCCTAGCGGTAACCTACAATGAGCAGTTCTTC. It is translated as CASSSLAVTYNEQFF.